A single sample is the source of the 21 T cell receptor beta chains below, sequenced in a study of T-cell memory formation after mild COVID-19. One entry per CDR3 protein results from TCRdb running MiXCR on the 5' RACE reads. This table holds about 470,000 distinct CDR3 sequences, 15% to 20% found once. Input material: PBMCs or a T cell subset sorted from them (not recorded which). The receptors stem from an adult woman who had mild COVID-19 (a few samples of this study predate the infection). Cell type and time point are not known.

This clonotype was counted a few times. J is TRBJ2-4 and V is TRBV12-3 or TRBV12-4; a possible D gene is TRBD2 (6 bases). Trimming left V 3 bases short and J 7 bases short, with 10 bases between. This CDR3 has 13 amino acids. CDR3 nucleotide sequence: TGTGCCAGCAGTTTGGGACTCTGGAACATTCAGTACTTC. Encoded protein: CASSLGLWNIQYF.

Only a few counts were recorded for this clonotype. The chain combines TRBV7-9 with TRBJ2-5; D may be TRBD1 or TRBD2 (6 bases each). Trimming stripped 9 bases from V and 4 bases from J, with 21 bases between. The CDR3 sequence is 15 residues long. The V gene's germline CDR1 is SEHNR and CDR2 FQNEAQ (reference sequence). DNA of the CDR3: TGTGCCAGTGGAGGGGGGCGGCGTCAGGGAGAGACCCAGTACTTC. This codes for CASGGGRRQGETQYF.

V and J are TRBV20-1 and TRBJ1-1, with TRBD1 matching over 8 bases. The CDR3 has 13 residues. Germline V gives CDR1 DFQATT, CDR2 SNEGSKA (reference sequence). V lost 3 bases to trimming and J lost 4 bases; unmatched junction nucleotides: 4. Written as DNA, the CDR3 is TGCAGTGCTAGGAAACAGGGGGGCACTGAAGCTTTCTTT. It is translated as CSARKQGGTEAFF.

This clonotype was seen ten or more times. The chain joins TRBV5-1 to TRBJ2-7; D is perhaps TRBD1 (6 bases). The V gene lost 0 bases and the J gene lost 0 bases, with 7 bases spanning the gap. Per germline, CDR1 SGHRS and CDR2 YFSETQ. The CDR3 contains 14 residues. CDR3 coding DNA: TGCGCCAGCAGCTTGGGACAGGCCTCCTACGAGCAGTACTTC. Amino acids: CASSLGQASYEQYF.

At least ten counts were recorded for this clonotype. The J gene is TRBJ2-5, the V gene TRBV18; D is possibly TRBD2 (5 bases). Trimming pared 3 bases from V and 8 bases from J, leaving 10 bases between. Germline V lookup: CDR1 KGHSH, CDR2 LQKENI. This CDR3 has 12 residues. In DNA form, the CDR3 reads TGTGCCAGCTCACCCTCCGAGGGAACCCAGTACTTC. It codes for CASSPSEGTQYF.

In this sample, this clonotype turned up a few times. The chain has TRBV7-9 and TRBJ2-1, with TRBD2 identical over 12 bases. V trimming: 4 bases; J trimming: 6 bases; junction bases outside the gene matches: 7. Germline V gene sequence: CDR1 SEHNR, CDR2 FQNEAQ (reference sequence). This CDR3 region has 16 residues. CDR3 nucleotide sequence: TGTGCCAGCAGCTCTAAACCGGGACTAGCGGGCAATGAGCAGTTCTTC. It translates to CASSSKPGLAGNEQFF. Variable domain in full (rest from reference TRBV7-9 and TRBJ2-1): DTGVSQNPRHKITKRGQNVTFRCDPISEHNRLYWYRQTLGQGPEFLTYFQNEAQLEKSRLLSDRFSAERPKGSFSTLEIQRTEQGDSAMYLCASSSKPGLAGNEQFFGPGTRLTVL.

The table lists this clonotype with a few counts. This chain joins TRBV4-2 and TRBJ2-2, with D possibly being TRBD1 (5 bases). V lost 0 bases and J lost 11, with 13 bases in between. CDR3 length: 14 amino acids. Germline CDR1 LGHNA, CDR2 YNFKEQ. The CDR3 DNA is TGTGCCAGCAGCCAAGATGGGAAGGGGCCCGAGCTGTTTTTT. Translation gives CASSQDGKGPELFF.

Ten or more counts support this clonotype. The gene calls are TRBV5-1 and TRBJ1-2; TRBD1 matches 7 bases. V dropped 5 bases and J dropped 1; count of bases not matched to a gene: 5. This CDR3 has 14 amino acids. In germline, CDR1 is SGHRS, CDR2 YFSETQ. CDR3 sequence: CASRITGDNYGYTF. CDR3 sequence (DNA): TGCGCCAGCAGGATTACAGGGGATAACTATGGCTACACCTTC.

The chain joins TRBV25-1 to TRBJ1-5; possible D gene TRBD1, 5 bases. The CDR3 runs 13 residues. V gave up 3 bases and J gave up 5 bases, with 8 bases separating them. From germline, CDR1 is MGHDK and CDR2 SYGVNS. This CDR3 reads CASSESGYQPQHF. The CDR3, as DNA: TGTGCCAGCAGTGAGTCAGGGTATCAGCCCCAGCATTTT.

This clonotype was picked up one time. V is TRBV25-1 and J is TRBJ2-7; 7 nucleotides align to TRBD2. With V trimmed by 4 bases and J by 3 bases, 12 bases remained unmatched. CDR1 is MGHDK, CDR2 SYGVNS, per germline. The CDR3 consists of 16 residues. CDR3 protein: CASSVGVAGYRYEQYF. CDR3 nucleotides: TGTGCCAGCAGTGTGGGGGTAGCGGGTTATCGCTACGAGCAGTACTTC.

The chain links TRBV15 to TRBJ2-7; 7 bases agree with TRBD2. The CDR3 is 15 residues long. Germline V gives CDR1 LNHNV, CDR2 YYDKDF (reference sequence). Trimming at V came to 0 bases and at J to 5 bases, leaving 7 bases not matched to a gene. DNA for the CDR3: TGTGCCACCAGCAGAGATTGGGGGGGAGGCGACGAGCAGTACTTC. Encoded protein: CATSRDWGGGDEQYF.

In its sample, this clonotype was seen many times. This rearrangement joins TRBV7-9 to TRBJ2-5, with 7 bases identical to TRBD2. The CDR3 is 14 residues long. CDR1 and CDR2 from the germline V gene are SEHNR and FQNEAQ (reference sequence). Unmatched junction bases numbered 6, after V lost 4 bases and J lost 4 bases. In nucleotides, the CDR3 is TGTGCCAGCAGCTCGGGACCGGGGGGAGAGACCCAGTACTTC. Translating it yields CASSSGPGGETQYF.

V and J are TRBV27 and TRBJ2-2; 7 nucleotides match TRBD1. Trimming cost V 3 bases and J 5 bases; bases outside gene matches: 3. This CDR3 has 14 residues. Germline V gives CDR1 MNHEY, CDR2 SMNVEV (reference sequence). For the CDR3, the DNA is TGTGCCAGCAGTTTCGGGACAGCGACCGGGGAGCTGTTTTTT. Its translation: CASSFGTATGELFF.

The chain carries TRBV9 and TRBJ2-2; D is undetermined. Germline CDR1 and CDR2: SGDLS and YYNGEE. The V and J ends lost 3 bases and 3 bases respectively, with 15 bases between them. This CDR3 comprises 16 residues. The CDR3 nucleotides read TGTGCCAGCAGCGAACAAGGATCAGAGGACACCGGGGAGCTGTTTTTT. This encodes CASSEQGSEDTGELFF. Variable domain in full (rest from reference TRBV9 and TRBJ2-2): DSGVTQTPKHLITATGQRVTLRCSPRSGDLSVYWYQQSLDQGLQFLIQYYNGEERAKGNILERFSAQQFPDLHSELNLSSLELGDSALYFCASSEQGSEDTGELFFGEGSRLTVL.

This clonotype was seen a few times. The genes are TRBV7-9 and TRBJ2-1, with 9 bases identical to TRBD2. CDR3 size: 14 residues. Per germline, CDR1 SEHNR and CDR2 FQNEAQ (reference sequence). The CDR3 nucleotides are TGTGCGAGGATTAGCGGGAGAGAAGACAATGAGCAGTTCTTC. Translation gives CARISGREDNEQFF.

This clonotype was observed a few times. The V and J genes are TRBV29-1 and TRBJ1-2, with D maybe TRBD1 (5 bases). Germline assignment: CDR1 SQVTM and CDR2 ANQGSEA. The CDR3 covers 16 residues. Trimming removed 0 bases at V and 1 base at J, with 15 bases between. CDR3 loop: CSVEEGPRGVNYGYTF. DNA of the CDR3: TGCAGCGTTGAAGAAGGACCGCGGGGGGTTAACTATGGCTACACCTTC.

This clonotype has a count of ten or more. This sequence joins TRBV29-1 and TRBJ2-1; TRBD2 is a possible D gene (6 bases). CDR1 and CDR2 from the germline V gene are SQVTM and ANQGSEA. The CDR3 has 17 residues. Between the trimmed V and J ends, which lost 6 bases and 0 bases, there was a span of 21 bases. CDR3 nucleotide sequence: TGCAGCGTCCCAACCGCGGGAAGTTCGCGCTCCTACAATGAGCAGTTCTTC. Translating gives CSVPTAGSSRSYNEQFF.

The chain carries TRBV29-1 and TRBJ2-1; D perhaps matches TRBD2 (6 bases). This CDR3 has 11 residues. V dropped 3 bases and J dropped 10 bases, with 10 bases sitting between them. The germline gives CDR1 SQVTM, CDR2 ANQGSEA. The CDR3 reads CSVDFLAEQFF. The CDR3, as DNA: TGCAGCGTTGATTTCCTAGCGGAGCAGTTCTTC.

This clonotype was seen only a few times. The CDR3 bases are TGTGCCAGCAGCCCACAGGGGCTTAGGTCTGGGGCCAACGTCCTGACTTTC. Its translation: CASSPQGLRSGANVLTF. The genes are TRBV6-2 or TRBV6-3 and TRBJ2-6; 7 nucleotides line up with TRBD1. Germline CDR1 and CDR2: MNHEY and SVGEGT. The J segment lost 1 base and the V segment lost 6 bases, leaving 9 bases of the junction unmatched. This CDR3 is built from 17 residues.

This clonotype was seen a handful of times. The chain is built from TRBV11-3 and TRBJ2-2, with a possible D match to TRBD2 (6 bases). This CDR3 contains 15 residues. Germline loops: CDR1 SGHNT, CDR2 YENEEA. Deletions cut 7 bases from V and 6 bases from J, with 18 bases between. The CDR3 nucleotides are TGTGCCAGCACTCCGGGGGAGATACGCGCCGGGGAGCTGTTTTTT. Amino acids: CASTPGEIRAGELFF.

V usage is TRBV20-1 and J usage is TRBJ1-2; D might be TRBD1 (6 bases). The CDR3 length is 13 residues. Trimming left V 1 base short and J 8 bases short, with 14 bases between. From germline, CDR1 is DFQATT and CDR2 SNEGSKA (reference sequence). The CDR3 DNA sequence: TGCAGTGCTAGAGGGGGGGGCGAGTGGGGCTACACCTTC. Amino acid sequence: CSARGGGEWGYTF.